The 29 T cell receptor beta chains listed next were all sequenced from one sample in a study of PD-1 blockade in mismatch repair-deficient tumors (dated by TCRdb to the late 2010s). The library came from the immunoSEQ multiplex PCR assay. Not all clones reach the TCRdb copy of this immuneACCESS table, which keeps in-frame sequences only. Checked studies attribute under half of the gap to unresolved V genes and leave the rest unexplained. The sample table shows 75,000 to 80,000 clones, and approximately 78% are seen once. Approximately 5.5% of the sample is in the top ten clones. The source material was peripheral blood, sampled 44 weeks after starting pembrolizumab. Receptors were obtained from an adult with mismatch repair-deficient cancer.

The chain couples TRBV5-1 to TRBJ1-4, with TRBD1 identical over 9 bases. This CDR3 is built from 14 residues. Germline V gene data show CDR1 as SGHRS and CDR2 as YFSETQ. The V and J ends lost 2 bases and 7 bases, in that order; junction bases with no gene match: 3. The CDR3 spells CASSFGTGIEKLFF. In DNA, the CDR3 is TGCGCCAGCAGCTTCGGGACAGGGATTGAAAAACTGTTTTTT.

The chain links TRBV4-3 to TRBJ2-3; D uncertain. V was trimmed by 4 bases and J by 5 bases, leaving 10 bases between them. The CDR3 consists of 13 residues. Germline V gene data show CDR1 as LGHNA and CDR2 as YSLEER. The CDR3 here is CASSPAREDTQYF. The CDR3 nucleotides read TGCGCCAGCAGCCCAGCTAGGGAAGATACGCAGTATTTT.

V is TRBV30 and J is TRBJ1-5; possible D gene TRBD1, 6 bases. V was clipped by 1 base and J by 7 bases, with 14 bases between them. Germline V gives CDR1 GTSNPN, CDR2 SVGIG (reference sequence). The CDR3 is 14 residues long. The CDR3 DNA is TGTGCCTGGAGTGGGGCAGGGGACGGCCAGCCCCAGCATTTT. Translated: CAWSGAGDGQPQHF.

In nucleotides, the CDR3 is TGCGCCAGCAGCCCCGGACAGGGGGGCTACGAGCAGTACTTC. Translating it yields CASSPGQGGYEQYF. This chain connects TRBV4-1 to TRBJ2-7; 10 bases line up with TRBD1. With 4 bases clipped from V and 3 bases from J, the junction kept 3 bases outside the gene matches. The CDR3 has 14 amino acids. Germline CDR1 and CDR2: MGHRA and YSYEKL.

The chain couples TRBV7-9 to TRBJ2-1; 8 nucleotides match TRBD1. V shed 5 bases and J 13 bases; nucleotides not matched to a gene: 10. Germline V CDR1 and CDR2: SEHNR, FQNEAQ (reference sequence). The CDR3 contains 13 residues. CDR3 protein: CASSHDIGQGQFF. DNA for the CDR3: TGTGCCAGCAGCCATGATATCGGACAGGGTCAGTTCTTC.

In its sample, this clone was seen a few times. This chain connects TRBV6-5 to TRBJ1-3; D gene ambiguous. The germline V and J ends were trimmed by 2 bases and 0 bases, with 11 bases remaining between them. CDR3 length: 16 residues. Per germline, CDR1 MNHEY and CDR2 SVGAGI. The CDR3 reads CASSYRVASSGNTIYF. The CDR3 DNA is TGTGCCAGCAGTTACCGTGTGGCCAGCTCTGGAAACACCATATATTTT.

This clone showed up just a few times. V usage is TRBV2 and J usage is TRBJ2-2; D remains ambiguous. V gave up 11 bases and J gave up 3 bases, with 16 bases separating them. CDR3 size: 14 residues. Germline V gives CDR1 SNHLY, CDR2 FYNNEI. The CDR3 loop is CASNQDGYTGELFF. The CDR3 DNA reads TGTGCCTCCAATCAGGACGGATACACCGGGGAGCTGTTTTTT. The full variable domain, completed using reference TRBV2 and TRBJ2-2, is EPEVTQTPSHQVTQMGQEVILRCVPISNHLYFYWYRQILGQKVEFLVSFYNNEISEKSEIFDDQFSVERPDGSNFTLKIRSTKLEDSAMYFCASNQDGYTGELFFGEGSRLTVL.

V usage is TRBV9 and J usage is TRBJ2-2, with 10 bases identical to TRBD2. CDR1 and CDR2 (germline): SGDLS, YYNGEE. The J segment lost 4 bases and the V segment lost 3 bases, leaving 6 bases of the junction unmatched. The CDR3 has 16 residues. CDR3: CASSASGSASTGELFF. The CDR3 DNA sequence: TGTGCCAGCAGCGCTAGCGGGAGCGCCAGCACCGGGGAGCTGTTTTTT.

This clone was picked up one time. The CDR3 coding sequence is TGTGCCAGCAGTGAAGGGACAGGAAATTACTATGGCTACACCTTC. It translates to CASSEGTGNYYGYTF. The chain employs TRBV2 and TRBJ1-2, with TRBD1 matching over 7 bases. There are 15 residues in the CDR3. Germline values: CDR1 SNHLY, CDR2 FYNNEI. The trim removed 1 base at V and 3 bases at J, leaving 5 bases unmatched.

V gene TRBV11-3 combines with J gene TRBJ2-2; D not certain. The V end lost 4 bases, the J end lost 3 bases, and 12 bases lay between the germline ends. CDR3 length: 15 residues. Germline CDR1 and CDR2: SGHNT and YENEEA. CDR3 residues: CASSSADSDTGELFF. The CDR3 coding sequence is TGTGCCAGCAGCTCTGCTGACTCGGACACCGGGGAGCTGTTTTTT.

The chain carries TRBV7-9 and TRBJ2-3; a weak D match, TRBD1 (6 bases). V was cut by 7 bases and J by 2 bases, with 19 bases left in between. Germline V CDR1 and CDR2: SEHNR, FQNEAQ (reference sequence). The CDR3 has 16 residues. CDR3 sequence: CASIPGGRRSTDTQYF. In nucleotides, the CDR3 is TGTGCCAGCATCCCTGGGGGCCGACGTTCCACAGATACGCAGTATTTT.

The chain couples TRBV6-5 to TRBJ1-2; 8 nucleotides match TRBD1. V gave up 5 bases and J gave up 7 bases; unmatched junction bases: 6. Germline CDR1 reads MNHEY; CDR2 reads SVGAGI. This CDR3 has 13 residues. In DNA, the CDR3 is TGTGCCAGCAGTGGCCGGACAGGGCTTGGCTACACCTTC. The encoded protein is CASSGRTGLGYTF.

This clone appeared a single time. The CDR3 spells CASSSTRSNEQFF. CDR3 nucleotides: TGTGCCAGCAGCTCCACTAGATCCAATGAGCAGTTCTTC. The chain has TRBV11-2 and TRBJ2-1, with D possibly being TRBD2 (5 bases). CDR3 length equals 13 residues. V lost 4 bases, J lost 6 bases, and 10 bases lay in between. Germline loops: CDR1 SGHAT, CDR2 FQNNGV.

The chain is built from TRBV29-1 and TRBJ1-5; no firm D call. The germline V gene encodes CDR1 SQVTM and CDR2 ANQGSEA. The CDR3 totals 14 residues. The V end lost 6 bases, the J end lost 0 bases, and 12 bases lay between the germline ends. CDR3 protein: CSVVDSDSNQPQHF. CDR3 nucleotide sequence: TGCAGCGTAGTGGATTCGGATAGCAATCAGCCCCAGCATTTT.

The gene calls are TRBV7-3 and TRBJ1-1; the match to TRBD1 covers 10 bases. Unmatched junction bases numbered 6, after V lost 4 bases and J lost 4 bases. Germline V lookup: CDR1 SGHTA, CDR2 FQGTGA. This CDR3 comprises 15 residues. CDR3 sequence reads: CASSSTGGQGTEAFF. CDR3 DNA: TGTGCCAGCAGCTCGACAGGGGGCCAGGGCACTGAAGCTTTCTTT.

CDR3 region: CASSLTLAGVYNEQFF. As DNA, the CDR3 is TGTGCCAGCAGCTTAACACTAGCGGGAGTATACAATGAGCAGTTCTTC. The chain recombines TRBV5-4 with TRBJ2-1; 11 nucleotides align to TRBD2. Germline CDR1 SGHNT, CDR2 YYREEE (reference sequence). CDR3 size: 16 residues. V shed 2 bases, J shed 4 bases, and the junction held 5 bases outside the gene matches.

This chain joins TRBV2 and TRBJ1-3; no clear D. V was pared by 7 bases and J by 0 bases, with 13 bases between. CDR1 and CDR2 (germline): SNHLY, FYNNEI. The CDR3 sequence is 15 residues long. CDR3 in amino acids: CASKRSLSSGNTIYF. In DNA, the CDR3 is TGTGCCAGCAAGCGCTCCCTGAGCTCTGGAAACACCATATATTTT.

The rearrangement joins TRBV27 to TRBJ2-1; 12 bases fit TRBD2. Germline V CDR1 and CDR2: MNHEY, SMNVEV (reference sequence). The CDR3 has 16 residues. Trimming cost V 2 bases and J 4 bases; bases outside gene matches: 3. The CDR3 bases are TGTGCCAGCAGTTTACCCCTAGCGGGAGGGTACAATGAGCAGTTCTTC. It specifies CASSLPLAGGYNEQFF.

CDR3 residues: CATSRDPGGRSGNTIYF. The CDR3 bases are TGTGCCACCAGCAGAGATCCCGGGGGGAGGTCTGGAAACACCATATATTTT. This chain connects TRBV15 to TRBJ1-3, with D possibly TRBD1 on 5 matching bases. CDR1 and CDR2 (germline): LNHNV, YYDKDF (reference sequence). V lost 0 bases and J lost 1, with 13 bases in between. The CDR3 is 17 amino acids.

This clone appeared a single time. The chain carries TRBV27 and TRBJ2-3, with D possibly TRBD1 on 6 matching bases. Germline CDR1 is MNHEY and CDR2 is SMNVEV (reference sequence). There are 14 residues in the CDR3. Trimming cost V 6 bases and J 3 bases, with 13 bases left between them. This CDR3 reads CASSRDIKTDTQYF. In DNA, the CDR3 is TGTGCCAGCAGCAGGGACATAAAGACAGATACGCAGTATTTT.

The gene calls are TRBV27 and TRBJ1-2; D gene ambiguous. V gave up 6 bases and J gave up 3 bases, with 11 bases separating them. Germline V gene data show CDR1 as MNHEY and CDR2 as SMNVEV (reference sequence). This CDR3 has 13 amino acids. The CDR3 nucleotides read TGTGCCAGCAGCGACCGCCTGCACTATGGCTACACCTTC. Translating it yields CASSDRLHYGYTF.

The chain couples TRBV4-2 to TRBJ2-7; 11 bases agree with TRBD2. V shed 3 bases and J 3 bases; nucleotides not matched to a gene: 10. CDR1 and CDR2 (germline): LGHNA, YNFKEQ. The CDR3 totals 17 residues. The CDR3 coding sequence is TGTGCCAGCAGCCATGATGCCGGGACTAGCGGCCACTACGAGCAGTACTTC. It specifies CASSHDAGTSGHYEQYF.

The genes are TRBV5-5 and TRBJ2-3; 8 bases match TRBD2. After removal of 1 base from V and 0 bases from J, the junction contained 10 bases not matched to a gene. In germline, CDR1 is SGHKS, CDR2 YYEKEE (reference sequence). The CDR3 extends over 18 amino acids. This CDR3 is CASSLPVAGTSSTDTQYF. CDR3 bases: TGTGCCAGCAGCTTGCCGGTAGCGGGAACCTCTAGCACAGATACGCAGTATTTT. The complete variable domain, with remaining parts taken from reference TRBV5-5 and TRBJ2-3, reads DAGVTQSPTHLIKTRGQQVTLRCSPISGHKSVSWYQQVLGQGPQFIFQYYEKEERGRGNFPDRFSARQFPNYSSELNVNALLLGDSALYLCASSLPVAGTSSTDTQYFGPGTRLTVL.

The chain joins TRBV7-9 to TRBJ2-6, with a weak D call TRBD1 (5 bases). Trimming left V 5 bases short and J 0 bases short, with 17 bases between. The V gene's germline CDR1 is SEHNR and CDR2 FQNEAQ (reference sequence). The CDR3 is 18 residues long. CDR3 nucleotides: TGTGCCAGCAGCGCCCAGGGATTTATACTCTCTGGGGCCAACGTCCTGACTTTC. Translating it yields CASSAQGFILSGANVLTF.

The chain employs TRBV13 and TRBJ2-3; no reliable D call. CDR3 length equals 16 residues. The V gene lost 0 bases and the J gene lost 4 bases, with 14 bases spanning the gap. The germline gives CDR1 PRHDT, CDR2 FYEKMQ (reference sequence). The CDR3 loop is CASSLGRFISADTQYF. DNA of the CDR3: TGTGCCAGCAGCTTAGGGCGGTTTATCTCTGCAGATACGCAGTATTTT.

CDR3 nucleotides: TGTGCCAGCAGCCCGACAGGGTACGAGCAGTACTTC. Its protein is CASSPTGYEQYF. The chain uses TRBV5-5 and TRBJ2-7; 7 bases fit TRBD1. The germline CDR1 and CDR2 sequences are SGHKS and YYEKEE (reference sequence). The V segment lost 4 bases and the J segment 4 bases; nucleotides outside the gene matches: 2. The CDR3 is 12 amino acids.

V is TRBV5-8 and J is TRBJ1-2; 10 bases line up with TRBD1. Germline lookup yields CDR1 SGHTS and CDR2 YDEGEE. After removal of 5 bases from V and 2 bases from J, the junction contained 3 bases not matched to a gene. This CDR3 contains 14 residues. The CDR3 DNA sequence: TGTGCCAGCAGGATGACAGGGGGCAACTATGGCTACACCTTC. Encoded protein: CASRMTGGNYGYTF. Complete variable domain (other parts from reference TRBV5-8 and TRBJ1-2): EAGVTQSPTHLIKTRGQQATLRCSPISGHTSVYWYQQALGLGLQFLLWYDEGEERNRGNFPPRFSGRQFPNYSSELNVNALELEDSALYLCASRMTGGNYGYTFGSGTRLTVV.

V is TRBV7-2 and J is TRBJ2-3, with 10 bases identical to TRBD2. The CDR3 loop spans 15 amino acids. J lost 1 base, V lost 4 bases, and 2 bases had no gene match. CDR1 is SGHTA, CDR2 FQGNSA, per germline. CDR3 in amino acids: CASSSSGSRTDTQYF. The CDR3 DNA reads TGTGCCAGCAGCTCTAGCGGGAGCCGCACAGATACGCAGTATTTT.

The chain employs TRBV14 and TRBJ2-1; D unclear. Looked up from germline, CDR1 is SGHDN and CDR2 is FVKESK. Trimming left V 1 base short and J 2 bases short, with 12 bases between. There are 16 residues in the CDR3. Written as DNA, the CDR3 is TGTGCCAGCAGCCAAGCACCTCCGGGTACCTACAATGAGCAGTTCTTC. This sequence encodes CASSQAPPGTYNEQFF.